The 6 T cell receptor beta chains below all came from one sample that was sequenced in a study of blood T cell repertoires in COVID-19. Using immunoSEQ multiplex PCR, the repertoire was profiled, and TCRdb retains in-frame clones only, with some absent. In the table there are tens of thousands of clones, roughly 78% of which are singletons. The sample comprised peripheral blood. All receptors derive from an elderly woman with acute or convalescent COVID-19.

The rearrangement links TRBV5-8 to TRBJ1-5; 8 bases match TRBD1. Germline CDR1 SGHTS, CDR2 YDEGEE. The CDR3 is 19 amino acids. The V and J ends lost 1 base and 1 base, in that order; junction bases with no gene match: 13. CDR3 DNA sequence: TGTGCCAGCAGCTTGTCTGGGGGGACAGGCCTTTTGAGCAATCAGCCCCAGCATTTT. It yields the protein CASSLSGGTGLLSNQPQHF.

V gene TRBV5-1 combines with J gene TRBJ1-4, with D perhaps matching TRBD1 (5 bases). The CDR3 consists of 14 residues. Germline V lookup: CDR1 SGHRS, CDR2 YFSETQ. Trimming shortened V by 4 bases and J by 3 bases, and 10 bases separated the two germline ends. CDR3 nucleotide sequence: TGCGCCAGCAGCCTCCGGGACTCTAATGAAAAACTGTTTTTT. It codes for CASSLRDSNEKLFF.

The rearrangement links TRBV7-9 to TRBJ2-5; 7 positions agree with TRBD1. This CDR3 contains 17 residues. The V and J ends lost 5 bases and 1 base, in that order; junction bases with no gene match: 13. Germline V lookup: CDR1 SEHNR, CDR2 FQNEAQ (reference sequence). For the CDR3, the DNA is TGTGCCAGCAGCCAAACCCGGCCGGACAGGATCCAAGAGACCCAGTACTTC. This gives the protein CASSQTRPDRIQETQYF.

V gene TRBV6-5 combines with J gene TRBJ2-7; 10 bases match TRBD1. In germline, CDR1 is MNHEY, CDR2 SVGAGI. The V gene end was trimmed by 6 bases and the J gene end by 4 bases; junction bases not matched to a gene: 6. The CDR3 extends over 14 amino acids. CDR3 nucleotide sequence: TGTGCCAGCAGCCCGGGACAGGGGAAGTACGAGCAGTACTTC. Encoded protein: CASSPGQGKYEQYF.

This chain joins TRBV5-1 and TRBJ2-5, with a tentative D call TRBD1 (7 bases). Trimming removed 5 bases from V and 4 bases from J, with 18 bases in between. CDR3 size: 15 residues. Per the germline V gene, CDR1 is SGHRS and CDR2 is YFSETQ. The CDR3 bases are TGCGCCAGCAGTTACGGAGGGGGCCACGGAGAGACCCAGTACTTC. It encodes CASSYGGGHGETQYF.

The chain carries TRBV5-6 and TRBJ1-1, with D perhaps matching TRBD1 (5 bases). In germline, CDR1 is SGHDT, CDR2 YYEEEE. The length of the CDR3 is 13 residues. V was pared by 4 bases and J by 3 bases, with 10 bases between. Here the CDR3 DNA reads TGTGCCAGCAGCCTCCCGGGGGACACTGAAGCTTTCTTT. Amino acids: CASSLPGDTEAFF.